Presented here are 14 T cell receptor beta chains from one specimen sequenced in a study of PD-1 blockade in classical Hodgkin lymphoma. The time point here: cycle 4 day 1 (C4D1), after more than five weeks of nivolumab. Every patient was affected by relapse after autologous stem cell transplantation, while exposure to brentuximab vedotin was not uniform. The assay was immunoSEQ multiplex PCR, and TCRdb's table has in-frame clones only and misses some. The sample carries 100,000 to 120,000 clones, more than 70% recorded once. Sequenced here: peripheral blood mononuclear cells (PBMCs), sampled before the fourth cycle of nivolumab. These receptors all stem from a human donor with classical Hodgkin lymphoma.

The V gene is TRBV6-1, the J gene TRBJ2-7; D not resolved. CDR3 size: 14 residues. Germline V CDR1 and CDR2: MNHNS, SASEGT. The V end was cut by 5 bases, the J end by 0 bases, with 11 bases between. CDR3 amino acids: CASSLDGFSYEQYF. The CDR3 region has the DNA TGTGCCAGCAGTTTGGACGGTTTCTCCTACGAGCAGTACTTC.

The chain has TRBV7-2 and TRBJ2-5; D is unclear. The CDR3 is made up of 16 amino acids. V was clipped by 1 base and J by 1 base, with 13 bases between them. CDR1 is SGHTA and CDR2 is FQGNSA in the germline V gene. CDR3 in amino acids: CASSLVRDRFQETQYF. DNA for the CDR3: TGTGCCAGCAGCTTAGTCCGAGACCGGTTCCAAGAGACCCAGTACTTC.

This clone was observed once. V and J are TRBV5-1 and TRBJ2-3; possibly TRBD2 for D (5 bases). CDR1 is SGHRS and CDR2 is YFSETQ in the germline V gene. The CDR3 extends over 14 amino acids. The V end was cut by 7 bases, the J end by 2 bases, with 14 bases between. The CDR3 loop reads CASGPTGYTDTQYF. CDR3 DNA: TGCGCCAGCGGACCGACGGGATACACAGATACGCAGTATTTT. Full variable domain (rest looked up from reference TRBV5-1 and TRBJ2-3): KAGVTQTPRYLIKTRGQQVTLSCSPISGHRSVSWYQQTPGQGLQFLFEYFSETQRNKGNFPGRFSGRQFSNSRSEMNVSTLELGDSALYLCASGPTGYTDTQYFGPGTRLTVL.

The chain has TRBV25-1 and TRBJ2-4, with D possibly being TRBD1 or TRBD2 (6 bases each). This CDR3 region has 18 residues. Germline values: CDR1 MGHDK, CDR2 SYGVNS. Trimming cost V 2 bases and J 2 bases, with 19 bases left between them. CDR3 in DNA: TGTGCCAGCAGTGAAAGGGGGTCTAGCGTGATTACCAAAAACATTCAGTACTTC. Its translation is CASSERGSSVITKNIQYF.

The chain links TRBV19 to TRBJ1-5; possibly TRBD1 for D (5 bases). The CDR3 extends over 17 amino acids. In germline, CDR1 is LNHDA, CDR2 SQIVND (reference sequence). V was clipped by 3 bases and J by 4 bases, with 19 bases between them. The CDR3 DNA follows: TGTGCCAGTAGTATCACAGGTCGATCACATACAAATCAGCCCCAGCATTTT. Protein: CASSITGRSHTNQPQHF.

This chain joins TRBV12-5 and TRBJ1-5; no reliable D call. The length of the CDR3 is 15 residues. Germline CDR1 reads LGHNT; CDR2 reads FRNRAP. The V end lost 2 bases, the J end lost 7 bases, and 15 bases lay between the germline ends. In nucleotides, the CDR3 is TGTGCTAGTGGTTTGTTGTATCATGGGGAGCAGCCCCAGCATTTT. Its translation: CASGLLYHGEQPQHF.

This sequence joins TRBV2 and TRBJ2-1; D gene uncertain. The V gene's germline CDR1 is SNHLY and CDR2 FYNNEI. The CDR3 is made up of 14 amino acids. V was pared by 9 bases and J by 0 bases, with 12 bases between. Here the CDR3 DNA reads TGTGCCAGGTCTAACGTTGGCTCCTACAATGAGCAGTTCTTC. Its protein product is CARSNVGSYNEQFF.

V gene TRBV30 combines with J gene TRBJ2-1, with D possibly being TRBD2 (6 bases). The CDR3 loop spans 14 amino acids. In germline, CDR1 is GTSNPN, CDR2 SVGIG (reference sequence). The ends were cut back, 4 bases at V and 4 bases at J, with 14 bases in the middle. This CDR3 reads CAWKKGGVYNEQFF. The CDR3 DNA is TGTGCCTGGAAAAAAGGCGGGGTATACAATGAGCAGTTCTTC.

The DNA of the CDR3 is TGTGCCAGCGGAATCGGGCGGGAGGCAGAGACCCAGTACTTC. Translating gives CASGIGREAETQYF. The chain joins TRBV6-6 to TRBJ2-5, with 8 bases matching TRBD2. CDR1 MNHNY and CDR2 SVGAGI come from the germline V gene (reference sequence). Trimming removed 8 bases from V and 4 bases from J; junction bases left unmatched: 9. The CDR3 loop spans 14 amino acids.

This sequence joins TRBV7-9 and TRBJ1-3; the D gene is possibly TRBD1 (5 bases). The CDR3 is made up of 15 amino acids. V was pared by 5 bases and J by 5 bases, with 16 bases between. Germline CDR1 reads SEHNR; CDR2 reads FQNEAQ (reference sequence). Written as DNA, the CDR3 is TGTGCCAGCAGCCCTCCAGGGCCAGGCCGAAACACCATATATTTT. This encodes CASSPPGPGRNTIYF.

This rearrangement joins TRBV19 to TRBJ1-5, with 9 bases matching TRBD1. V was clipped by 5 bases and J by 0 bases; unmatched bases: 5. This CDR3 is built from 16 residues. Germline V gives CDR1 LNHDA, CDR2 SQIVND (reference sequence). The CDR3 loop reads CASSPGTGTSNQPQHF. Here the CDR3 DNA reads TGTGCCAGTAGTCCAGGGACAGGGACTAGCAATCAGCCCCAGCATTTT.

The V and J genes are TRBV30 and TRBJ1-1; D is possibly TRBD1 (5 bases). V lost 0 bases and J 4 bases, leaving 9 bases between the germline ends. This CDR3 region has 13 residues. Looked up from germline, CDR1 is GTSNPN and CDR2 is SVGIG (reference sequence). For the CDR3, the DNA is TGTGCCTGGAGTGTACGGGGGGTCACTGAAGCTTTCTTT. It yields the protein CAWSVRGVTEAFF.

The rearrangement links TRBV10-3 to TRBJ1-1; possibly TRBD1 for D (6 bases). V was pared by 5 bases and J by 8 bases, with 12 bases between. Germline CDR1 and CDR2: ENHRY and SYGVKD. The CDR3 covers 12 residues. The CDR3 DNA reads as TGTGCCATCAGTAGGACAGCCACCGAAGCTTTCTTT. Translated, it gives CAISRTATEAFF.

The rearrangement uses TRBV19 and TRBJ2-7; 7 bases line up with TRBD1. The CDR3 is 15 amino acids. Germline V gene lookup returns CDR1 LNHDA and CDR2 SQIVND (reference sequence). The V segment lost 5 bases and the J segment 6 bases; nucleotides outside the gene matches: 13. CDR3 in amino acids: CASSDGRQGVREQYF. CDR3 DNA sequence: TGTGCCAGTAGTGATGGACGGCAGGGGGTACGCGAGCAGTACTTC.